The 8 T cell receptor beta chains listed next were all sequenced from one sample in a study of PD-1 blockade in classical Hodgkin lymphoma. Profiled with immunoSEQ multiplex PCR; TCRdb holds only in-frame clones, not every one. This table holds 7,000 or so clones, about 74% found once. Time point in this sample: cycle 4 day 1 (C4D1), after less than seven weeks of nivolumab. Every one of the patients relapsed after autologous stem cell transplantation (brentuximab vedotin exposure was variable). Sample: peripheral blood mononuclear cells (PBMCs), taken before the fourth cycle of nivolumab. The receptor set was obtained from a human donor with classical Hodgkin lymphoma.

This chain uses TRBV6-1 with TRBJ2-5; D gene unclear. V was pared by 8 bases and J by 5 bases, with 15 bases between. Germline V gene data show CDR1 as MNHNS and CDR2 as SASEGT. The CDR3 runs 13 residues. CDR3 loop: CASGRLGGETQYF. The CDR3 bases are TGTGCCAGCGGTCGACTGGGTGGGGAGACCCAGTACTTC.

This clone was counted a few times. The chain couples TRBV10-2 to TRBJ1-2; D not certain. Trimming took off 8 bases at V and 1 base at J, with 11 bases between the two ends. Germline values: CDR1 WSHSY, CDR2 SAAADI. CDR3 size: 13 residues. In DNA form, the CDR3 reads TGCGCCAGCGCTGTTACAGTTAACTATGGCTACACCTTC. It is translated as CASAVTVNYGYTF.

This clone appeared once. The chain links TRBV5-1 to TRBJ1-1, with D unclear. There are 13 residues in the CDR3. The germline V gene has CDR1 SGHRS and CDR2 YFSETQ. V was shortened by 4 bases and J by 4 bases, with 11 bases between the two germline ends. CDR3 nucleotide sequence: TGCGCCAGCAGCCTCGCCATGGGCACTGAAGCTTTCTTT. Its protein product is CASSLAMGTEAFF.

This clone was observed a few times. The gene calls are TRBV6-5 and TRBJ1-2, with TRBD1 matching over 8 bases. The junction had 8 bases not matched to a gene; V was cut back by 10 bases and J by 4 bases. Germline CDR1 MNHEY, CDR2 SVGAGI. The CDR3 contains 13 residues. The DNA of the CDR3 is TGTGCCACCCGGACAGGGAGAATCTATGGCTACACCTTC. This encodes CATRTGRIYGYTF.

V and J are TRBV4-3 and TRBJ2-1, with D unresolved. V gave up 0 bases and J gave up 2 bases, with 8 bases separating them. CDR1 LGHNA and CDR2 YSLEER come from the germline V gene. The CDR3 contains 15 residues. The CDR3 spells CASSQERPTYNEQFF. DNA of the CDR3: TGCGCCAGCAGCCAAGAAAGGCCCACCTACAATGAGCAGTTCTTC.

CDR3 region: CSVGDRDWGGYTF. The CDR3 coding sequence is TGCAGCGTTGGGGACAGGGACTGGGGGGGCTACACCTTC. The V and J genes are TRBV29-1 and TRBJ1-2; 9 bases align to TRBD1. The length of the CDR3 is 13 residues. Germline values: CDR1 SQVTM, CDR2 ANQGSEA. Trimming at V came to 4 bases and at J to 8 bases, leaving 8 bases not matched to a gene.

This chain links TRBV4-2 with TRBJ1-5; maybe TRBD1 (6 bases). CDR1 is LGHNA, CDR2 YNFKEQ, per germline. CDR3 length: 17 residues. V was clipped by 7 bases and J by 0 bases, with 19 bases between them. The CDR3 nucleotides read TGTGCCAGCAACCTGCGGGAAGGGGGGCTTAGCAATCAGCCCCAGCATTTT. Encoded protein: CASNLREGGLSNQPQHF.

This chain links TRBV5-1 with TRBJ2-7, with D possibly TRBD1 on 7 matching bases. CDR3 length: 15 amino acids. The germline gives CDR1 SGHRS, CDR2 YFSETQ. V was pared by 0 bases and J by 7 bases, with 17 bases between. CDR3 protein: CASSLGQGGTWEQYF. CDR3 sequence (DNA): TGCGCCAGCAGCTTGGGCCAGGGGGGAACTTGGGAGCAGTACTTC.